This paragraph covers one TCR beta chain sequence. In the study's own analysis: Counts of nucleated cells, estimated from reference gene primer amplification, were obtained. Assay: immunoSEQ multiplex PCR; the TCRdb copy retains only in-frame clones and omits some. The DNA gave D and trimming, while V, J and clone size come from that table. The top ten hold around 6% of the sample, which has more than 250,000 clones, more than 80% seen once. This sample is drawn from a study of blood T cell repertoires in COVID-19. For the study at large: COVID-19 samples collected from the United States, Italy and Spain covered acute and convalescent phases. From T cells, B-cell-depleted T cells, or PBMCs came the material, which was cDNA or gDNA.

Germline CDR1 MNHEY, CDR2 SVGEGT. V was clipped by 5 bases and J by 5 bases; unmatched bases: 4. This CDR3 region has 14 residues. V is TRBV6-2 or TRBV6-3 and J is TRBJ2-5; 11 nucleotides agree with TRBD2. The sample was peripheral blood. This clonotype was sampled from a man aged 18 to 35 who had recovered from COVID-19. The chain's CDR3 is CASSAGLAVETQYF. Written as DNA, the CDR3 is TGTGCCAGCAGTGCGGGACTAGCGGTGGAGACCCAGTACTTC.